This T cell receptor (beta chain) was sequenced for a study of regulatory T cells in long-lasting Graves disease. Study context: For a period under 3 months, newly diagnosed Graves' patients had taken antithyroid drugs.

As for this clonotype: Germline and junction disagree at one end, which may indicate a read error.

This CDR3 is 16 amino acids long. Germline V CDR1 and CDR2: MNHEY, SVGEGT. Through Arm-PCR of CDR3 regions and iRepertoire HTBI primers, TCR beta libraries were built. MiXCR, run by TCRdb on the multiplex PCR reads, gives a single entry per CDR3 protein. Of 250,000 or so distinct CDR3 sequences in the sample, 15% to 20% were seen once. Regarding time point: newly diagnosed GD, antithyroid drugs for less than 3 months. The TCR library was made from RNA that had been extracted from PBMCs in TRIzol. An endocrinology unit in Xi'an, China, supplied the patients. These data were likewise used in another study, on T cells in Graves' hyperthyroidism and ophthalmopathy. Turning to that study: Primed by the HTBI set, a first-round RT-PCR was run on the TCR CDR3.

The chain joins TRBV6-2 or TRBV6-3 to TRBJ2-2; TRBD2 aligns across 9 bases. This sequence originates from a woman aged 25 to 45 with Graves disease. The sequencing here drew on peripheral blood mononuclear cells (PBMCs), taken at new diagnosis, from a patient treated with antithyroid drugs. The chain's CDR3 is CASRQASGDNTGELLF. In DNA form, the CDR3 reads TGTGCCAGCAGACAAGCTAGCGGGGATAACACCGGGGAGCTGCTTTTT.